These 3 T cell receptor beta chains originate from one sample sequenced in a study of vaccination effects on CD4 cells after COVID-19. TCRdb's copy holds only in-frame clones and misses some; the assay was immunoSEQ multiplex PCR. Among about 66,000 clones, 72% were seen once, and the ten largest hold around 25%. No antigens are known for them. Following culture for approximately ten days, CD4+ T cells were isolated. Sample: CD4+ T cells from PBMCs cultured without peptide, taken before COVID-19 vaccination. The receptors were sampled from a human donor who had a prior SARS-CoV-2 infection.

The chain uses TRBV13 and TRBJ2-3, with TRBD2 matching 12 bases. Trimming took 5 bases from V and 1 from J; bases not matched to a gene: 7. The CDR3 covers 17 residues. CDR1 and CDR2 (germline): PRHDT, FYEKMQ (reference sequence). CDR3 bases: TGTGCCAGCAGCCTACGACTAGCGGGAGCGGGCACAGATACGCAGTATTTT. Its protein product is CASSLRLAGAGTDTQYF.

The V and J genes are TRBV11-3 and TRBJ2-3, with 8 nucleotides matching TRBD1. The trim removed 5 bases at V and 4 bases at J, leaving 8 bases unmatched. This CDR3 spans 15 amino acids. The germline gives CDR1 SGHNT, CDR2 YENEEA. The DNA of the CDR3 is TGTGCCAGCAGCCCCCGGACAGGGTCCCCAGATACGCAGTATTTT. This translates into CASSPRTGSPDTQYF.

V and J are TRBV6-6 and TRBJ2-3, with TRBD1 identical over 9 bases. The CDR3 has 14 residues. Germline V CDR1 and CDR2: MNHNY, SVGAGI (reference sequence). After removal of 7 bases from V and 0 bases from J, the junction contained 2 bases not matched to a gene. CDR3 protein: CASTGTGSTDTQYF. The CDR3 DNA sequence: TGTGCCAGCACCGGGACAGGGAGCACAGATACGCAGTATTTT.